The source of this TCR beta chain is a study of cytomegalovirus exposure and HLA in healthy donors. Study-level background: Out of 150 million to 200 million T cells, an earlier analysis found some 120 million unique TCR beta sequences in total. General study points: About 87% or about 30% of the time was how often most TCR beta V segments were productive, according to an earlier analysis.

There are 15 residues in the CDR3. Germline lookup yields CDR1 LNHDA and CDR2 SQIVND (reference sequence). Trimming removed 1 base at V and 8 bases at J, with 17 bases between. Healthy individuals who donated bone marrow served as the donors. Of note for this clone: Its antigen is not identified.

Primers for the PCR totalled 60 Vbeta and 13 Jbeta. Authors' processing steps: There were about 80 million unique TCR beta chains by a later count, and around 10 million of them were shared. Measured with immunoSEQ multiplex PCR; TCRdb has only the in-frame clones, and not every one. That table gives V, J and clone size, and the DNA gave D and trimming. The sample consists of 90,000 or so clones, roughly 77% of them appearing once. The chain employs TRBV19 and TRBJ2-5; possibly TRBD2 for D (6 bases). Sequences were obtained from PBMCs. The source of this sequence is a man aged 60 to 69 in good health and CMV-seronegative. The CDR3 is CASSIGGAQRETQYF. In nucleotides, the CDR3 is TGTGCCAGTAGTATAGGCGGGGCCCAGAGGGAAACCCAGTACTTC. Supplemented by reference TRBV19 and TRBJ2-5, the full variable domain reads DGGITQSPKYLFRKEGQNVTLSCEQNLNHDAMYWYRQDPGQGLRLIYYSQIVNDFQKGDIAEGYSVSREKKESFPLTVTSAQKNPTAFYLCASSIGGAQRETQYFGPGTRLLVL.